Below, 15 T cell receptor beta chains from the same sample are listed, as sequenced in a study of CD8 T cells in Susac syndrome. It was with random hexamers that 0.5 to 1 ug RNA was reverse transcribed. TCRdb reanalysed the immunoSEQ multiplex PCR reads using MiXCR and keeps one entry per CDR3 protein. The repertoire holds over 350,000 distinct CDR3 sequences, with more than 80% as singletons. Sequenced: CD8+ T cells from PBMCs. The receptors shown here come from a human donor with multiple sclerosis.

Worth noting for this clonotype: At one end the junction does not follow the germline gene, possibly because of a read error. The J gene is TRBJ2-7, the V gene TRBV7-8; 7 nucleotides align to TRBD1. This CDR3 region has 11 residues. Per the germline V gene, CDR1 is SGHVS and CDR2 is FQNEAQ. For the CDR3, the DNA is TGTGCCAGCAGCCCAACAGGGGCGGAAAACTTC. It yields the protein CASSPTGAENF.

The sample holds a few counts of this clonotype. The chain recombines TRBV19 with TRBJ1-1; D gene ambiguous. V was pared by 7 bases and J by 0 bases, with 3 bases between. Germline V CDR1 and CDR2: LNHDA, SQIVND (reference sequence). This CDR3 is built from 11 residues. The DNA of the CDR3 is TGTGCCAGTACGGTGAACACTGAAGCTTTCTTT. It yields the protein CASTVNTEAFF.

The V call is TRBV27, the J call TRBJ2-7; possible D gene TRBD2, 6 bases. Trimming took 3 bases from V and 3 from J, leaving 21 bases between them. CDR3 size: 17 residues. Germline values: CDR1 MNHEY, CDR2 SMNVEV (reference sequence). The CDR3 sequence: CASSFRPPRRGDYEQYF. Written as DNA, the CDR3 is TGTGCCAGCAGTTTTCGCCCCCCGAGGCGGGGTGACTACGAGCAGTACTTC.

This chain uses TRBV30 with TRBJ2-7, with 9 bases lining up with TRBD1. After removal of 0 bases from V and 3 bases from J, the junction contained 3 bases not matched to a gene. This CDR3 spans 14 amino acids. Germline values: CDR1 GTSNPN, CDR2 SVGIG (reference sequence). The CDR3 sequence: CAWSVGTGHYEQYF. For the CDR3, the DNA is TGTGCCTGGAGTGTAGGGACAGGGCACTACGAGCAGTACTTC.

V and J are TRBV5-4 and TRBJ1-1, with D tentatively TRBD1 (6 bases). V shed 3 bases and J shed 6 bases, with 12 bases lying between them. This CDR3 spans 13 amino acids. Germline CDR1 SGHNT, CDR2 YYREEE (reference sequence). Here the CDR3 reads CASSWMGAAEAFF. The CDR3, as DNA: TGTGCCAGCAGCTGGATGGGGGCTGCTGAAGCTTTCTTT.

The chain employs TRBV5-8 and TRBJ1-1, with D perhaps matching TRBD1 (5 bases). The CDR3 runs 15 residues. Per germline, CDR1 SGHTS and CDR2 YDEGEE. V was clipped by 4 bases and J by 2 bases, with 15 bases between them. The CDR3 region has the DNA TGTGCCAGCAGCCCCTCGACAGCGCCCAACACTGAAGCTTTCTTT. Translating it yields CASSPSTAPNTEAFF.

This clonotype has only a few counts. The J gene is TRBJ1-1, the V gene TRBV5-6, with TRBD1 as a possible D gene (6 bases). The CDR3 consists of 15 residues. Germline CDR1 and CDR2: SGHDT and YYEEEE. V lost 2 bases and J lost 3, with 14 bases in between. The chain's CDR3 is CASSFSGERDTEAFF. The DNA of the CDR3 is TGTGCCAGCAGCTTCTCAGGGGAGCGGGACACTGAAGCTTTCTTT.

This chain connects TRBV9 to TRBJ2-1; TRBD1 or TRBD2 may be the D gene (5 bases each). The V end was cut by 0 bases, the J end by 5 bases, with 12 bases between. This CDR3 comprises 15 residues. CDR1 and CDR2 from the germline V gene are SGDLS and YYNGEE. The CDR3 nucleotides are TGTGCCAGCAGCGTAGATCGGGACGGTGACAATGAGCAGTTCTTC. It translates to CASSVDRDGDNEQFF.

The V call is TRBV15, the J call TRBJ1-1, with D unresolved. CDR3 length: 12 residues. V dropped 8 bases and J dropped 1 base, with 8 bases sitting between them. The V gene's germline CDR1 is LNHNV and CDR2 YYDKDF (reference sequence). CDR3 coding DNA: TGTGCCACCCGACAATCGAACACTGAAGCTTTCTTT. This translates into CATRQSNTEAFF.

This rearrangement joins TRBV12-3 or TRBV12-4 to TRBJ1-2; TRBD1 is a possible D gene (6 bases). This CDR3 spans 14 amino acids. The V end was cut by 8 bases, the J end by 6 bases, with 19 bases between. CDR3: CASLGAGLWNGYTF. Written as DNA, the CDR3 is TGTGCCAGCCTGGGGGCAGGCCTGTGGAATGGCTACACCTTC.

The chain recombines TRBV5-6 with TRBJ2-1; 8 bases match TRBD2. The V gene's germline CDR1 is SGHDT and CDR2 YYEEEE. The CDR3 has 16 amino acids. J gave up 13 bases and V 6 bases, and 21 bases lay outside the gene matches. Here the CDR3 reads CASTTSKEAGGPGQFF. The CDR3 DNA reads as TGTGCCAGCACCACCTCGAAGGAGGCGGGAGGACCCGGACAGTTCTTC.

The genes are TRBV27 and TRBJ1-5; maybe TRBD1 (6 bases). The CDR3 spans 15 residues. V was trimmed by 0 bases and J by 6 bases, leaving 12 bases between them. The V gene's germline CDR1 is MNHEY and CDR2 SMNVEV (reference sequence). The CDR3 DNA reads TGTGCCAGCAGTTTATCTGGACAGAGAGGTCAGCCCCAGCATTTT. As protein: CASSLSGQRGQPQHF.

The chain couples TRBV28 to TRBJ1-5; perhaps TRBD1 as D (6 bases). The V end lost 2 bases, the J end lost 0 bases, and 17 bases lay between the germline ends. The CDR3 is 18 residues long. Per the germline V gene, CDR1 is MDHEN and CDR2 is SYDVKM. The CDR3 is CASSLRIYRDTSNQPQHF. The CDR3 region has the DNA TGTGCCAGCAGTTTACGTATTTATCGGGACACTAGCAATCAGCCCCAGCATTTT.

The rearrangement joins TRBV6-5 to TRBJ2-7; 7 nucleotides align to TRBD2. The V gene's germline CDR1 is MNHEY and CDR2 SVGAGI. CDR3 size: 14 residues. J lost 4 bases, V lost 5 bases, and 8 bases had no gene match. The CDR3 region is CASSRAGEVYEQYF. CDR3 bases: TGTGCCAGCAGTCGGGCGGGAGAAGTGTACGAGCAGTACTTC.

V is TRBV27 and J is TRBJ2-7; 8 bases match TRBD1. CDR3 length: 14 residues. Germline CDR1 reads MNHEY; CDR2 reads SMNVEV (reference sequence). Trimming took 0 bases from V and 7 from J; bases not matched to a gene: 5. The CDR3 DNA reads as TGTGCCAGCAGTTTATCGACAGGGGCGGGGGAGCAGTACTTC. It is translated as CASSLSTGAGEQYF.